This T cell receptor beta chain was recovered during a study of T cells after posttransplantation cyclophosphamide. This clone was observed many times. Antigen specificity is unknown. The germline V gene encodes CDR1 ENHRY and CDR2 SYGVKD. CDR3 length: 14 residues. Unmatched junction bases numbered 6, after V lost 4 bases and J lost 4 bases. Study observations and caveats: Donor CD8+ memory clones often dominated recipient blood repertoires at later times.

The assay was immunoSEQ multiplex PCR, and TCRdb's table has in-frame clones only and misses some. The sample offers some 40,000 clones and no singletons, the top ten holding about 4.5%. The sample comprised PBMCs. This chain joins TRBV10-3 and TRBJ2-7; 8 nucleotides agree with TRBD2. The source of this sequence is a woman aged 45-60 years in good health and a related stem cell transplant donor. In DNA form, the CDR3 reads TGTGCCATCAGTGTTGAGCGGGGGTATTACGAGCAGTACTTC. Translating gives CAISVERGYYEQYF.